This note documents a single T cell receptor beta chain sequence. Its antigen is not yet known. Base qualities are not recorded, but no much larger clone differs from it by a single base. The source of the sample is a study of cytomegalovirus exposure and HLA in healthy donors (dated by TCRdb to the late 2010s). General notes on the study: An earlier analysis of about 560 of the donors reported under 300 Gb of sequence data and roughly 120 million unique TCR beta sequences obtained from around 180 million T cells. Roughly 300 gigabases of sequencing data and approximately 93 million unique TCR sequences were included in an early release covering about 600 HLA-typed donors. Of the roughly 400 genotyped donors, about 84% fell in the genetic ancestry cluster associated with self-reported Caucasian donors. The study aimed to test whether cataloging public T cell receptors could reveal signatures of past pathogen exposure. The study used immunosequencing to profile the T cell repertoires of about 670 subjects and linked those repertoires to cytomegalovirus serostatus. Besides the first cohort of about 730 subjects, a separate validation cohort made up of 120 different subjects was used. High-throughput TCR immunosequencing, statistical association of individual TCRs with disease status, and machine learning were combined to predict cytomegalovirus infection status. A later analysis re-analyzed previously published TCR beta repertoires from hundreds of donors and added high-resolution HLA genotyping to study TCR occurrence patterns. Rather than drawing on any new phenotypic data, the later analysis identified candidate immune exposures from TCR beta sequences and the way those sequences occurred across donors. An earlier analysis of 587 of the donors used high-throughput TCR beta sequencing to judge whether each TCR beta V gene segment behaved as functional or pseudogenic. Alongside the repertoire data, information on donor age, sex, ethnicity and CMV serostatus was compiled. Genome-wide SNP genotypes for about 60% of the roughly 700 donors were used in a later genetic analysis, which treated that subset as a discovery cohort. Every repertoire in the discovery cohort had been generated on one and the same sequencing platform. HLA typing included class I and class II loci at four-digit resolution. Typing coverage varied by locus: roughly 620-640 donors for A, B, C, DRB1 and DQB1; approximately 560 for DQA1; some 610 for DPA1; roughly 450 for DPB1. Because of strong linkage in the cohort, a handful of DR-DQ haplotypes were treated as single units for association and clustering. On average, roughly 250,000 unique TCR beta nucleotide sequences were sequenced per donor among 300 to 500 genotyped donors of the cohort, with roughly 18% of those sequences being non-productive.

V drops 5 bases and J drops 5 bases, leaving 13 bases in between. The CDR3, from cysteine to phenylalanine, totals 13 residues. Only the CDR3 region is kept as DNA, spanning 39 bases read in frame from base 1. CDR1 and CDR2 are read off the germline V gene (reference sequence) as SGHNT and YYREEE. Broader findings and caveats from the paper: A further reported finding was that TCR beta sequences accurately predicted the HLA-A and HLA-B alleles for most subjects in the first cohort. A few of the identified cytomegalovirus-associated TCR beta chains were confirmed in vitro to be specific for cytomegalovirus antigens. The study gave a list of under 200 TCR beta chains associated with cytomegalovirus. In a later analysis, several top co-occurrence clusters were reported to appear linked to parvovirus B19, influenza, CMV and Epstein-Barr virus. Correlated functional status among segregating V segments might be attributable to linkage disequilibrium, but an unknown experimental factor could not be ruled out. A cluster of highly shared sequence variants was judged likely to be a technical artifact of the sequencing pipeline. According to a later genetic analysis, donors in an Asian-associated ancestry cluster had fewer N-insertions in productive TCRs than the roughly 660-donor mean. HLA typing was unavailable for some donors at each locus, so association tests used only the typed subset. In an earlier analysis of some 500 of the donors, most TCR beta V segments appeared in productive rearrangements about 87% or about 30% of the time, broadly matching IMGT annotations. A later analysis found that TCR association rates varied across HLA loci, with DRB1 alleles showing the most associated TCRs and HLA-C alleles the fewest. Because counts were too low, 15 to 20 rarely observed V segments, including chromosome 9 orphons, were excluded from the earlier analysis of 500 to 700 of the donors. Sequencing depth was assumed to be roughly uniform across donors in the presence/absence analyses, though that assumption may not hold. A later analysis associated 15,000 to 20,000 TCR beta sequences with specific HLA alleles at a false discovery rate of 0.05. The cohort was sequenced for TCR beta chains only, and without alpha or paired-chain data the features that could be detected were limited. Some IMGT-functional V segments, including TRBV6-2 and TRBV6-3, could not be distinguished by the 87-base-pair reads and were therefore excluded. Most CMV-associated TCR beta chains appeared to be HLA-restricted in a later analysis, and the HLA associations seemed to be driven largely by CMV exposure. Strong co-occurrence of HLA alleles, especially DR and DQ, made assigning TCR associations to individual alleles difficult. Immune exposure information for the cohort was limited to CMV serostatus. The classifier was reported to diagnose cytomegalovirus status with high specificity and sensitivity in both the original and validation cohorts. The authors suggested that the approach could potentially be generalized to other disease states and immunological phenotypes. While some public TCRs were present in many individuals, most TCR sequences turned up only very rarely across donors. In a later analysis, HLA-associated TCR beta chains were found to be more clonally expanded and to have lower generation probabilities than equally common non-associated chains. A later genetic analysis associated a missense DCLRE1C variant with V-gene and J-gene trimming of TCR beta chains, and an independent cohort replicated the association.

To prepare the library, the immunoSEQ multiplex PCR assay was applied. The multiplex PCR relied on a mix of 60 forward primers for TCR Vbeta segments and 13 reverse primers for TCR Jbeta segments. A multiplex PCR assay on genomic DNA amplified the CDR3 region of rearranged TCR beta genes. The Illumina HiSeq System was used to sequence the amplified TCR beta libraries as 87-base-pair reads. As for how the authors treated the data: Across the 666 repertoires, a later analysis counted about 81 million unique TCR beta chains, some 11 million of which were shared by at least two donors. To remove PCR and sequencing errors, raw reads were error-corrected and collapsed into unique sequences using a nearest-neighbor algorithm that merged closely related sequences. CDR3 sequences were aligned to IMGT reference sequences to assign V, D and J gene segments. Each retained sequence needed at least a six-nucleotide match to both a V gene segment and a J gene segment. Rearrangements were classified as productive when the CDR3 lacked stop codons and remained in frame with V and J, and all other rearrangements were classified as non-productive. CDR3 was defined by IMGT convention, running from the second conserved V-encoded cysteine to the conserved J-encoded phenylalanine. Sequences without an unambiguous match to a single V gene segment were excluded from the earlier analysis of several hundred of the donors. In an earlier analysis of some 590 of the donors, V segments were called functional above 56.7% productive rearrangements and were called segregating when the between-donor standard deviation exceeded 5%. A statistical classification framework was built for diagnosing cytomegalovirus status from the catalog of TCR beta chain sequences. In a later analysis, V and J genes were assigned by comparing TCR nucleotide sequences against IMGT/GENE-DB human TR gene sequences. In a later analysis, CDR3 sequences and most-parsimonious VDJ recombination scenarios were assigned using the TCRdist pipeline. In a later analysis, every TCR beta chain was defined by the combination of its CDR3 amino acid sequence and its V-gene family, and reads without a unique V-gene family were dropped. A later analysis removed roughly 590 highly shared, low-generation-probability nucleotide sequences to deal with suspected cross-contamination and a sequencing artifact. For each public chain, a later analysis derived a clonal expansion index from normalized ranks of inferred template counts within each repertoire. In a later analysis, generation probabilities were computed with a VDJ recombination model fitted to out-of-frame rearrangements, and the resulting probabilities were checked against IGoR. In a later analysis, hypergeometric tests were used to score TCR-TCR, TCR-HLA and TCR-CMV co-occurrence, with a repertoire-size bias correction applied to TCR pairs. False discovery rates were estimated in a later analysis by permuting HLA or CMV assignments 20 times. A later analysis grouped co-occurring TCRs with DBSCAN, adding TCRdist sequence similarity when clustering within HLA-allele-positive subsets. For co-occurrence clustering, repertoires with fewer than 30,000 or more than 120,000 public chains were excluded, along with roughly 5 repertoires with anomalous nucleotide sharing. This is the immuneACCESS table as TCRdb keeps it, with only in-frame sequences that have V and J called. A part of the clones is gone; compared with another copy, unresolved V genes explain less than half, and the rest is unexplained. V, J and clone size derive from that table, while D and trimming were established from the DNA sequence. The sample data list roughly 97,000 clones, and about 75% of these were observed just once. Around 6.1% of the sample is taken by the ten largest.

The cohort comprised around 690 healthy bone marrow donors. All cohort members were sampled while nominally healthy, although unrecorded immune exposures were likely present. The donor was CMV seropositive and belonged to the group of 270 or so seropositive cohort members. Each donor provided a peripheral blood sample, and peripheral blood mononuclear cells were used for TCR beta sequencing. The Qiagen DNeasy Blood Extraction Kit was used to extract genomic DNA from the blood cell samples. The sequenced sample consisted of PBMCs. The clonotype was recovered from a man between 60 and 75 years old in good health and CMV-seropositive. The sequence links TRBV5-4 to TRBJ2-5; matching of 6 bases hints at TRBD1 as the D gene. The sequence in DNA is TGTGCCAGCAGTTTACAGGGTGGGGAGACCCAGTACTTC. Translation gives CASSLQGGETQYF.